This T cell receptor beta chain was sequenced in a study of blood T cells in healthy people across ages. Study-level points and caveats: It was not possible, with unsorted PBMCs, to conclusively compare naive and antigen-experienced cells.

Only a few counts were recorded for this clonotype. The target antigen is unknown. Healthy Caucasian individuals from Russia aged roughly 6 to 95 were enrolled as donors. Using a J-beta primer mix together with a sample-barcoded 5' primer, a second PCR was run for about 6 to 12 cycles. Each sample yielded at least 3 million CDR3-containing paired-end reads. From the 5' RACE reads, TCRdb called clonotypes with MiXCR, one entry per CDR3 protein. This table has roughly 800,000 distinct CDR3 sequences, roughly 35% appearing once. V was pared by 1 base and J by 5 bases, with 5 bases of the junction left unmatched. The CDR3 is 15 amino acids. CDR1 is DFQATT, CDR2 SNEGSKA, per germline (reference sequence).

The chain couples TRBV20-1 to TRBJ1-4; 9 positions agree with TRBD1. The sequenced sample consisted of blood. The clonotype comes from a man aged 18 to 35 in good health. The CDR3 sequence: CSARGSGTGNEKLFF. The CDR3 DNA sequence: TGCAGTGCTAGAGGGTCCGGGACAGGGAATGAAAAACTGTTTTTT.